These 31 T cell receptor beta chains originate from one sample sequenced in a study of metastatic and nonmetastatic thyroid tumors. TCRdb reprocessed the PCR reads via MiXCR. The sample lists 7,000 to 8,000 clones; around 26% were seen once. There were no patients who had received any treatment before thyroid surgery. Sample: tumor tissue. Source of these receptors: a male donor with papillary thyroid cancer or a benign thyroid nodule (not recorded which). Some clones in this sample may be carry-over from other donors' samples.

The chain links TRBV19 to TRBJ2-7, with TRBD1 matching 7 bases. Germline lookup yields CDR1 LNHDA and CDR2 SQIVND (reference sequence). The CDR3 loop spans 15 amino acids. Trimming cost V 3 bases and J 0 bases; bases outside gene matches: 5. The CDR3 protein is CASSIDRVSSYEQYF. The CDR3 nucleotides read TGTGCCAGTAGTATTGACAGGGTTTCCTCCTACGAGCAGTACTTC.

Many counts were recorded for this clone. This chain connects TRBV3-1 to TRBJ1-5; 8 nucleotides match TRBD1. Germline lookup yields CDR1 LGHDT and CDR2 YNNKEL (reference sequence). The CDR3 is 15 amino acids. Trimming at V came to 6 bases and at J to 0 bases, leaving 4 bases not matched to a gene. The CDR3 region has the DNA TGTGCCAGCAGGCCCGACAGGGGTAGCAATCAGCCCCAGCATTTT. Translated: CASRPDRGSNQPQHF.

The chain employs TRBV2 and TRBJ1-2; 9 bases are shared with TRBD1. CDR3 length equals 13 residues. CDR1 and CDR2 from the germline V gene are SNHLY and FYNNEI. Trimming at V came to 5 bases and at J to 8 bases, leaving 6 bases not matched to a gene. DNA of the CDR3: TGTGCCAGCAGTACCGGGACAGGGAAAGGCTACACCTTC. The encoded protein is CASSTGTGKGYTF.

This chain uses TRBV6-5 with TRBJ2-7; tentatively, D is TRBD1 (7 bases). Per germline, CDR1 MNHEY and CDR2 SVGAGI. V was trimmed by 5 bases and J by 2 bases, leaving 13 bases between them. The CDR3 covers 14 residues. CDR3 in amino acids: CASSHDREAYEQYF. CDR3 coding DNA: TGTGCCAGCAGTCACGACAGGGAGGCCTACGAGCAGTACTTC.

This clone showed up just a few times. The V and J genes are TRBV25-1 and TRBJ1-1; D is ambiguous. V gave up 3 bases and J gave up 3 bases, with 11 bases separating them. Germline V gene lookup returns CDR1 MGHDK and CDR2 SYGVNS. CDR3 length: 14 residues. CDR3 coding DNA: TGTGCCAGCAGTGACGGAGGTAAGGACACTGAAGCTTTCTTT. This codes for CASSDGGKDTEAFF. The variable domain in full, completed from reference TRBV25-1 and TRBJ1-1, reads EADIYQTPRYLVIGTGKKITLECSQTMGHDKMYWYQQDPGMELHLIHYSYGVNSTEKGDLSSESTVSRIRTEHFPLTLESARPSHTSQYLCASSDGGKDTEAFFGQGTRLTVV.

The CDR3 region is CASSFGTGENEQYF. The CDR3 DNA reads as TGTGCCAGCAGCTTTGGAACAGGGGAAAACGAGCAGTACTTC. The chain carries TRBV5-6 and TRBJ2-7; 7 nucleotides line up with TRBD1. V lost 2 bases and J lost 5; bases outside the gene matches: 7. The CDR3 is made up of 14 amino acids. Per the germline V gene, CDR1 is SGHDT and CDR2 is YYEEEE.

The chain carries TRBV11-2 and TRBJ2-3, with 13 nucleotides matching TRBD2. This CDR3 comprises 18 residues. The germline CDR1 and CDR2 sequences are SGHAT and FQNNGV. The junction had 15 bases not matched to a gene; V was cut back by 6 bases and J by 6 bases. CDR3 bases: TGTGCCAGCAGTACCCGACTAGCGGGAGGCTCCTTGATTGATACGCAGTATTTT. Its translation: CASSTRLAGGSLIDTQYF.

This clone was detected a few times. The rearrangement links TRBV6-5 to TRBJ2-7; 7 bases match TRBD1. The CDR3 covers 14 residues. Germline CDR1 is MNHEY and CDR2 is SVGAGI. V gave up 10 bases and J gave up 6 bases; unmatched junction bases: 15. The CDR3 nucleotides are TGTGCCATCTGTTTGGGAACAGGGGAATTCGAGCAGTACTTC. It codes for CAICLGTGEFEQYF.

The table lists this clone with a few counts. The chain joins TRBV6-1 to TRBJ2-7; 7 bases line up with TRBD1. This CDR3 is built from 15 residues. V lost 3 bases and J lost 3; bases outside the gene matches: 8. Germline V CDR1 and CDR2: MNHNS, SASEGT. In DNA, the CDR3 is TGTGCCAGCAGTGACGAACCGGGACAGCTCTACGAGCAGTACTTC. It codes for CASSDEPGQLYEQYF.

This clone was seen many times. The gene calls are TRBV12-3 or TRBV12-4 and TRBJ2-3; the D gene is possibly TRBD1 (5 bases). The CDR3 is 14 amino acids. Trimming cost V 5 bases and J 4 bases, with 13 bases left between them. The DNA for the CDR3 is TGTGCCAGCAGTCGACAGTGGCCCCCAGATACGCAGTATTTT. Translated, it gives CASSRQWPPDTQYF.

This clone was counted at least ten times. This rearrangement joins TRBV5-4 to TRBJ2-3; TRBD2 aligns across 11 bases. In germline, CDR1 is SGHNT, CDR2 YYREEE (reference sequence). J was trimmed by 3 bases and V by 2 bases; bases with no gene match: 11. CDR3 length equals 18 residues. CDR3 nucleotide sequence: TGTGCCAGCAGCTTATTGACAATACTAGCGGGAGAAACAGATACGCAGTATTTT. Its translation: CASSLLTILAGETDTQYF.

This clone is medium-sized by share. The chain links TRBV28 to TRBJ1-4; D not resolved. The CDR3 is 18 residues long. The V gene's germline CDR1 is MDHEN and CDR2 SYDVKM. V was pared by 3 bases and J by 1 base, with 18 bases between. CDR3 region: CASSFPENRKKTNEKLFF. The CDR3 region has the DNA TGTGCCAGCAGTTTTCCGGAAAACCGAAAAAAAACTAATGAAAAACTGTTTTTT.

Only a few counts were recorded for this clone. The chain employs TRBV6-1 and TRBJ2-7; 8 nucleotides agree with TRBD1. Germline V gene sequence: CDR1 MNHNS, CDR2 SASEGT. Unmatched junction bases numbered 7, after V lost 5 bases and J lost 4 bases. This CDR3 is 14 amino acids long. CDR3 protein: CASSFRDRNYEQYF. The CDR3, as DNA: TGTGCCAGCAGTTTCCGGGACAGGAATTACGAGCAGTACTTC.

Only a few counts were recorded for this clone. The rearrangement links TRBV28 to TRBJ1-1; possible D gene TRBD1, 5 bases. The germline CDR1 and CDR2 sequences are MDHEN and SYDVKM. V lost 3 bases and J lost 7, with 15 bases in between. This CDR3 is built from 14 residues. In DNA, the CDR3 is TGTGCCAGCAGTTTCCGGCAGGGCGTACTTGAAGCTTTCTTT. Translation gives CASSFRQGVLEAFF.

The J gene is TRBJ2-5, the V gene TRBV7-8, with a weak D call TRBD2 (5 bases). CDR1 and CDR2 from the germline V gene are SGHVS and FQNEAQ. V lost 4 bases to trimming and J lost 11 bases, with 17 bases between them. This CDR3 has 13 amino acids. CDR3 sequence (DNA): TGTGCCAGCAGCTGGAGGATACAAGAGAAACAGTACTTC. Its protein product is CASSWRIQEKQYF.

This clone is a singleton in its sample. The J gene is TRBJ2-2, the V gene TRBV30, with TRBD2 identical over 15 bases. The CDR3 spans 18 residues. The V segment lost 0 bases and the J segment 8 bases; nucleotides outside the gene matches: 10. CDR1 and CDR2 from the germline V gene are GTSNPN and SVGIG (reference sequence). The CDR3 coding sequence is TGTGCCTGGAGTGTATGGAGGACTAGCGGGAGGGCCGTAGGGGAGCTGTTTTTT. It is translated as CAWSVWRTSGRAVGELFF.

This clone was observed a few times. The J gene is TRBJ2-7, the V gene TRBV6-1; unclear D gene. V was shortened by 5 bases and J by 2 bases, with 19 bases between the two germline ends. Germline V CDR1 and CDR2: MNHNS, SASEGT. This CDR3 has 16 amino acids. As DNA, the CDR3 is TGTGCCAGCAGTACGTCCCGGCTCCAGGCGGCCTACGAGCAGTACTTC. It encodes CASSTSRLQAAYEQYF.

By share of the sample, this clone is medium-sized (0.01 to 0.1%). DNA for the CDR3: TGCAGCGTGACCGGGGACACTGATAACTATGGCTACACCTTC. Its protein product is CSVTGDTDNYGYTF. The chain uses TRBV29-1 and TRBJ1-2; tentative D call: TRBD1 (6 bases). This CDR3 region has 14 residues. CDR1 and CDR2 from the germline V gene are SQVTM and ANQGSEA. V lost 6 bases and J lost 1, with 15 bases in between.

The rearrangement uses TRBV6-1 and TRBJ2-7, with TRBD1 identical over 10 bases. J was trimmed by 5 bases and V by 6 bases; bases with no gene match: 7. In germline, CDR1 is MNHNS, CDR2 SASEGT. The length of the CDR3 is 14 residues. The CDR3: CASSAGQGWNEQYF. The CDR3 DNA reads TGTGCCAGCAGCGCGGGACAGGGGTGGAACGAGCAGTACTTC.

This clone is medium-sized (0.01 to 0.1%) in the sample. The chain couples TRBV10-3 to TRBJ2-1, with 10 nucleotides matching TRBD1. The germline CDR1 and CDR2 sequences are ENHRY and SYGVKD. The ends lost 7 bases at V and 6 bases at J; junction bases unmatched: 12. The CDR3 runs 16 residues. The CDR3 nucleotides are TGTGCCATCAAGACCGGGACAGGGGAGTACGGCAATGAGCAGTTCTTC. Translated: CAIKTGTGEYGNEQFF.

This clone was seen more than once but under ten times. The chain carries TRBV28 and TRBJ2-7; 8 bases fit TRBD1. The CDR3 is made up of 13 amino acids. The J segment lost 6 bases and the V segment lost 8 bases, leaving 9 bases of the junction unmatched. Looked up from germline, CDR1 is MDHEN and CDR2 is SYDVKM. CDR3 residues: CASRSRTGSEQYF. The CDR3 DNA sequence: TGTGCCAGCCGATCCAGGACAGGGTCCGAGCAGTACTTC.

This clone was seen at least ten times. This chain connects TRBV12-3 or TRBV12-4 to TRBJ1-3, with a tentative D call TRBD1 (5 bases). The V and J ends lost 6 bases and 1 base respectively, with 13 bases between them. The CDR3 is made up of 15 amino acids. CDR3 nucleotide sequence: TGTGCCAGCAGCCCCCGGTCAGGGTCTGGAAACACCATATATTTT. Translated: CASSPRSGSGNTIYF.

This clone has only a few counts. The chain has TRBV6-1 and TRBJ2-7, with D maybe TRBD1 (6 bases). The V end lost 6 bases, the J end lost 0 bases, and 12 bases lay between the germline ends. Germline CDR1 MNHNS, CDR2 SASEGT. The CDR3 runs 14 residues. The CDR3 here is CASRQGALSYEQYF. CDR3 sequence (DNA): TGTGCCAGCAGACAGGGTGCCCTCTCCTACGAGCAGTACTTC.

V gene TRBV7-3 combines with J gene TRBJ2-1; 10 bases agree with TRBD2. The germline CDR1 and CDR2 sequences are SGHTA and FQGTGA. The CDR3 has 16 amino acids. With V trimmed by 1 base and J by 7 bases, 7 bases remained unmatched. CDR3 DNA: TGTGCCAGCAGCTTAAGGCTAGCGGGAGTGGGGAATGAGCAGTTCTTC. Translated: CASSLRLAGVGNEQFF.

This clone appeared a few times. This rearrangement joins TRBV6-1 to TRBJ2-2, with D perhaps matching TRBD1 (6 bases). The germline gives CDR1 MNHNS, CDR2 SASEGT. The CDR3 has 14 amino acids. The V end was cut by 6 bases, the J end by 7 bases, with 15 bases between. This chain's CDR3 is CASRLAGAGGELFF. DNA for the CDR3: TGTGCCAGCAGGCTCGCAGGGGCAGGCGGGGAGCTGTTTTTT.

The genes are TRBV28 and TRBJ1-2, with D unresolved. V lost 6 bases, J lost 4 bases, and 12 bases lay in between. This CDR3 is 13 amino acids long. Germline V gives CDR1 MDHEN, CDR2 SYDVKM. The CDR3 region has the DNA TGTGCCAGCAGCCCTCTCAGGCCCTATGGCTACACCTTC. This gives the protein CASSPLRPYGYTF.

The chain carries TRBV6-1 and TRBJ2-2, with no clear D. CDR3 length: 13 amino acids. Germline V CDR1 and CDR2: MNHNS, SASEGT. V lost 8 bases and J lost 0, with 7 bases in between. CDR3 DNA sequence: TGTGCCAGCGTCGCATCGAACACCGGGGAGCTGTTTTTT. Residues: CASVASNTGELFF.

The V call is TRBV6-1, the J call TRBJ2-7, with 10 bases fitting TRBD2. This CDR3 region has 16 residues. With V trimmed by 8 bases and J by 2 bases, 12 bases remained unmatched. The germline CDR1 and CDR2 sequences are MNHNS and SASEGT. In DNA, the CDR3 is TGTGCCAGCCTTCGTTCGGCTAGCGGGAGTGCCTACGAGCAGTACTTC. Protein product: CASLRSASGSAYEQYF.

V usage is TRBV9 and J usage is TRBJ2-1, with 12 bases that match TRBD2. This CDR3 spans 16 amino acids. V trimming: 4 bases; J trimming: 7 bases; junction bases outside the gene matches: 9. The germline CDR1 and CDR2 sequences are SGDLS and YYNGEE. The CDR3 sequence: CASSSRTSGIRNEQFF. The CDR3 DNA reads as TGTGCCAGCAGCTCACGGACTAGCGGGATCCGGAATGAGCAGTTCTTC.

This clone was observed a few times. The V and J genes are TRBV6-4 and TRBJ1-2; TRBD1 aligns across 7 bases. The CDR3 runs 13 residues. The V and J ends lost 11 bases and 4 bases, in that order; junction bases with no gene match: 10. The germline gives CDR1 MRHNA, CDR2 SNTAGT. The CDR3 DNA reads as TGTGCCGGGCCGAGGACAGGCGTCTATGGCTACACCTTC. As protein: CAGPRTGVYGYTF.

This chain uses TRBV28 with TRBJ2-5; D gene uncertain. CDR1 and CDR2 (germline): MDHEN, SYDVKM. This CDR3 is built from 14 residues. V shed 3 bases and J shed 2 bases, with 10 bases lying between them. For the CDR3, the DNA is TGTGCCAGCAGTTTTGCACTCCCTCAAGAGACCCAGTACTTC. Its protein is CASSFALPQETQYF.